The next 11 T cell receptor beta chains were all read from a single sample in a study of T cell responses to AZD1222 COVID-19 vaccine. Sequenced by immunoSEQ multiplex PCR; TCRdb stores in-frame clones only, minus some. Of about 76,000 clones listed, roughly 90% are singletons. Sequenced material: peripheral blood, taken on day 0 of AZD1222 vaccination. These TCRs come from an adult in good health.

The rearrangement joins TRBV10-3 to TRBJ2-3; 8 bases align to TRBD1. The length of the CDR3 is 14 residues. Per the germline V gene, CDR1 is ENHRY and CDR2 is SYGVKD. The V and J ends lost 6 bases and 1 base, in that order; junction bases with no gene match: 3. The CDR3 nucleotides are TGTGCCATCAGCCCGGGACAGGGCACAGATACGCAGTATTTT. This translates into CAISPGQGTDTQYF.

V gene TRBV6-2 or TRBV6-3 combines with J gene TRBJ1-5; D is uncertain. With 1 base removed from V and 7 bases from J, the gap between germline ends came to 14 bases. The CDR3 sequence is 15 residues long. Germline CDR1 and CDR2: MNHEY and SVGEGT. The CDR3 DNA follows: TGTGCCAGCAGTTACTGGAGGCCGCAAATCCAGCCCCAGCATTTT. It translates to CASSYWRPQIQPQHF.

This clone was seen once. Written as DNA, the CDR3 is TGCGCCAGCAGCTTGGAGGTATCTTCTAACTATGGCTACACCTTC. Its translation is CASSLEVSSNYGYTF. The chain recombines TRBV5-1 with TRBJ1-2; D not resolved. There are 15 residues in the CDR3. Germline V gene lookup returns CDR1 SGHRS and CDR2 YFSETQ. V was trimmed by 0 bases and J by 0 bases, leaving 9 bases between them.

This chain links TRBV9 with TRBJ2-7; no firm D call. V lost 4 bases, J lost 4 bases, and 18 bases lay in between. From germline, CDR1 is SGDLS and CDR2 YYNGEE. The CDR3 is 15 residues long. The CDR3: CASSPGDALSYEQYF. In DNA form, the CDR3 reads TGTGCCAGCAGCCCCGGAGACGCCCTATCTTACGAGCAGTACTTC.

The chain carries TRBV3-1 (or the pseudogene TRBV3-2) and TRBJ2-1; a possible D gene is TRBD2 (6 bases). The germline gives CDR1 LGHDT, CDR2 YNNKEL (reference sequence). The ends were cut back, 4 bases at V and 0 bases at J, with 7 bases in the middle. This CDR3 contains 14 residues. CDR3 loop: CASSRLDSYNEQFF. The DNA for the CDR3 is TGTGCCAGCAGCCGACTAGACTCCTACAATGAGCAGTTCTTC.

The chain links TRBV5-6 to TRBJ1-2, with 9 bases matching TRBD1. The V gene's germline CDR1 is SGHDT and CDR2 YYEEEE. The CDR3 consists of 14 residues. J was trimmed by 8 bases and V by 4 bases; bases with no gene match: 9. CDR3 sequence: CASSLKDRGSGYTF. The CDR3 DNA reads TGTGCCAGCAGCCTAAAGGACAGGGGATCGGGCTACACCTTC. Full variable domain (rest looked up from reference TRBV5-6 and TRBJ1-2): DAGVTQSPTHLIKTRGQQVTLRCSPKSGHDTVSWYQQALGQGPQFIFQYYEEEERQRGNFPDRFSGHQFPNYSSELNVNALLLGDSALYLCASSLKDRGSGYTFGSGTRLTVV.

This clone has only one observation. V and J are TRBV2 and TRBJ1-5; no definite D call. CDR3 size: 12 residues. Germline-derived CDR1 and CDR2 are SNHLY and FYNNEI. V was shortened by 3 bases and J by 4 bases, with 4 bases between the two germline ends. Written as DNA, the CDR3 is TGTGCCAGCAGTGAGGAGAATCAGCCCCAGCATTTT. Residues: CASSEENQPQHF.

The chain links TRBV14 to TRBJ2-3, with 13 bases aligning to TRBD2. This CDR3 has 16 amino acids. Germline V CDR1 and CDR2: SGHDN, FVKESK. V trimming: 4 bases; J trimming: 2 bases; junction bases outside the gene matches: 3. This CDR3 is CASSPGLAGITDTQYF. The CDR3 DNA reads TGTGCCAGCAGCCCGGGACTAGCGGGAATCACAGATACGCAGTATTTT.

This chain connects TRBV28 to TRBJ1-4, with D tentatively TRBD1 (5 bases). Trimming removed 6 bases at V and 10 bases at J, with 18 bases between. Per germline, CDR1 MDHEN and CDR2 SYDVKM. The CDR3 spans 14 residues. The CDR3 reads CASSRVGVGGKLFF. In nucleotides, the CDR3 is TGTGCCAGCAGCCGGGTGGGGGTTGGGGGAAAACTGTTTTTT.

The CDR3 reads CASTIGNSPLHF. CDR3 nucleotides: TGTGCCAGCACCATAGGGAATTCACCCCTCCACTTT. V usage is TRBV7-9 and J usage is TRBJ1-6; unclear D gene. V lost 7 bases and J lost 7, with 8 bases in between. The CDR3 has 12 amino acids. In germline, CDR1 is SEHNR, CDR2 FQNEAQ (reference sequence).

The CDR3: CASSQQGTEAFF. The CDR3 DNA sequence: TGTGCCAGCAGTCAACAGGGGACTGAAGCTTTCTTT. The V and J genes are TRBV7-3 and TRBJ1-1; the match to TRBD1 covers 7 bases. Per germline, CDR1 SGHTA and CDR2 FQGTGA. The CDR3 loop spans 12 amino acids. The J segment lost 5 bases and the V segment lost 6 bases, leaving 3 bases of the junction unmatched.